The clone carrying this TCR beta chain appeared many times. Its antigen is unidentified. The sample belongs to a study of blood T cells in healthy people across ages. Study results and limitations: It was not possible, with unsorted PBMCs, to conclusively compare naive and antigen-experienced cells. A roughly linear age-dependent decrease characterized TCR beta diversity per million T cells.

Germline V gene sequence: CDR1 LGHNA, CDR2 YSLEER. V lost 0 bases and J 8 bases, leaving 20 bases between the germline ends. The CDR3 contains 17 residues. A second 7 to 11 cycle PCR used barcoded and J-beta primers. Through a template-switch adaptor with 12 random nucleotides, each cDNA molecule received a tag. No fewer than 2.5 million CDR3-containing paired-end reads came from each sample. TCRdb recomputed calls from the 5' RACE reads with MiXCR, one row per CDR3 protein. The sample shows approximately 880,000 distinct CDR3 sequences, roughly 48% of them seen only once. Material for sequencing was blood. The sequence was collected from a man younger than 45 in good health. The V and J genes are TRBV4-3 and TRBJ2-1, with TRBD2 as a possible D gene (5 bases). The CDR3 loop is CASSQDPTGSHGDEQFF. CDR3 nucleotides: TGCGCCAGCAGCCAAGATCCGACTGGCTCCCACGGGGATGAGCAGTTCTTC.